The T cell receptor (beta chain) described here comes from a study of CD8 T cells in ankylosing spondylitis. Whole-study findings and limits: Peripheral blood samples showed relatively rare disease-linked clones, and these clones were CD8+. Significantly higher representation of disease-linked clones was reported for matched ankylosing spondylitis synovial fluid. Previous work reported some of these motif variants in the synovial fluid and blood of reactive arthritis. A motif in TCR beta, a set of fewer than ten highly homologous variants, appeared characteristic of ankylosing spondylitis blood.

This clonotype appeared many times. The antigen is undetermined. Quantitative 5'-RACE with molecular barcodes produced the TCR beta libraries. In TCRdb, the 5' RACE reads were re-called with MiXCR into one record per CDR3 protein. The sample carries some 220,000 distinct CDR3 sequences, roughly 6.6% recorded once. CDR1 SEHNR and CDR2 FQNEAQ come from the germline V gene (reference sequence). V was pared by 1 base and J by 6 bases, with 18 bases between. The length of the CDR3 is 16 residues. This clonotype was sampled from a male donor with ankylosing spondylitis. The sequenced sample was blood, either unsorted or a sorted T cell fraction (not recorded which). The V and J genes are TRBV7-9 and TRBJ1-2; D is uncertain. In nucleotides, the CDR3 is TGTGCCAGCAGCTTAGTATGGTCAGTCAAGCGGCATGGCTACACCTTC. Its protein product is CASSLVWSVKRHGYTF.